The clone carrying this TCR beta chain was counted a single time. Survey-level immunoSEQ v3.0 assays were run. The assay was immunoSEQ multiplex PCR, and TCRdb's table has in-frame clones only and misses some. The sample consists of 19,000 or so clones, 75% to 85% of them appearing once. The entry originates in a study of long-term antiretroviral therapy in people with HIV. The CDR3 totals 17 residues. Trimming shortened V by 4 bases and J by 1 base, and 17 bases separated the two germline ends. CDR1 SNHLY and CDR2 FYNNEI come from the germline V gene. This specimen was unsorted PBMCs, taken 0.2 years after starting antiretroviral therapy. This sequence joins TRBV2 and TRBJ1-5; possibly TRBD1 for D (5 bases). The sequence was obtained from a woman between 40 and 55 years old with HIV. This CDR3 reads CASSGLRGTSSNQPQHF. Written as DNA, the CDR3 is TGTGCCAGCAGTGGCTTGAGAGGGACGTCGAGCAATCAGCCCCAGCATTTT.